This is a list of T cell receptor beta chains from one sample in a study of T cell responses to AZD1222 COVID-19 vaccine. Clones were read by immunoSEQ multiplex PCR, and TCRdb kept only the in-frame ones, dropping some. Among 180,000 or so clones, approximately 92% were seen once, and the ten largest hold around 0.93%. Sequences were derived from peripheral blood, sampled 28 days after the second dose of the MenACWY control vaccine. Receptors were obtained from an adult who received the MenACWY meningococcal vaccine as a control. The conserved cysteine and the conserved F or W are not part of the CDR3 here. The D gene is left open where the match is weak.

D	V	J	CDR3
NA	TRBV2	TRBJ1-2	ASSTGNPGNYGYT
NA	TRBV9	TRBJ1-2	ASSSQHRSPYGYT
NA	TRBV7-2	TRBJ1-3	ASSLAQRDALDGNTIY
NA	TRBV18	TRBJ1-2	ASSPLDQRSGYT
TRBD1	TRBV6-1	TRBJ2-7	ASSDGSTGTGYEQY
NA	TRBV5-1	TRBJ1-6	ASSRQDSSSYNSPLH
TRBD1	TRBV5-6	TRBJ1-1	ASSLAGRGFTEAF
NA	TRBV10-1	TRBJ1-4	ASSARRNEKLF
NA	TRBV3-1/TRBV3-2	TRBJ1-1	ASSQGPNTEAF
NA	TRBV18	TRBJ2-6	ASSPRILAVASGANVLT
NA	TRBV29-1	TRBJ2-7	SAVGTLLSYEQY
TRBD1	TRBV15	TRBJ1-5	ATSRNRDRNSNQPQH
NA	TRBV28	TRBJ1-5	ASIGGAFNQPQH
NA	TRBV19	TRBJ1-1	ASSIEVRNTEAF
NA	TRBV10-3	TRBJ1-1	AISQETAEAF
TRBD1	TRBV18	TRBJ2-7	ASSPRGTGSHEQY
TRBD1	TRBV3-1/TRBV3-2	TRBJ1-2	ASSQPTGYGYT
NA	TRBV28	TRBJ1-1	ASSLSGSMNTEAF
NA	TRBV6-6	TRBJ2-5	ASSQYQRHWGY
NA	TRBV5-4	TRBJ1-1	ASSKERTNTEAF
NA	TRBV10-3	TRBJ1-4	AIRTATNEKLF
TRBD1	TRBV14	TRBJ1-2	ASSPRTGVLLGYT
TRBD1	TRBV2	TRBJ1-2	ASSHTVDRGFGYT
NA	TRBV2	TRBJ1-5	ASSDRGVGQPQH
NA	TRBV19	TRBJ1-6	ASRGLIGHYNSPLH
TRBD2	TRBV2	TRBJ2-1	ASRAGGTSYNEQF
TRBD1	TRBV5-4	TRBJ2-3	ASSFPGDRGTDTQY
TRBD1	TRBV20-1	TRBJ2-7	SASKTGIREQY
NA	TRBV11-2	TRBJ1-6	ASTQIGGRNSPLH
NA	TRBV5-3	TRBJ1-2	ARMRAASPGYT
NA	TRBV29-1	TRBJ2-7	SVGGQGSYEQY
TRBD1	TRBV3-1/TRBV3-2	TRBJ2-7	ASSRWTGVSYEQY
TRBD2	TRBV6-6	TRBJ2-3	ASSPPTSGAGDTQY
NA	TRBV6-5	TRBJ2-2	ASRRNTGELF
TRBD1	TRBV2	TRBJ1-5	ATGQGSIQPQH